This T cell receptor beta chain was profiled in a study of T-cell memory formation after mild COVID-19. Study findings and constraints: Clones which contracted sat mainly in CM and EM if CD4+, and in EMRA if CD8+. There was no confirmation that second-wave clones peaking on day 37 were SARS-CoV-2 specific. Detection of some responders pre-infection suggested pre-existing cross-reactive memory T cells participated.

The CDR3 runs 13 residues. V gave up 5 bases and J gave up 5 bases; unmatched junction bases: 7. From germline, CDR1 is DFQATT and CDR2 SNEGSKA (reference sequence). The authors produced TCR alpha and TCR beta cDNA libraries with sample barcodes and UMIs by 5'RACE using constant-segment primers. TCRdb reprocessed the 5' RACE reads with MiXCR, giving one entry per CDR3 protein. The data hold about 250,000 distinct CDR3 sequences, with 15% observed a single time. In the case of this clonotype: The antigen is undetermined.

The chain has TRBV20-1 and TRBJ2-5, with TRBD1 matching 8 bases. Input material: PBMCs or a T cell subset sorted from them (not recorded which). The clonotype comes from an adult woman who had mild COVID-19 (a few samples of this study predate the infection). Cell type and time point are not known. CDR3 region: CSAVRGHEETQYF. CDR3 DNA sequence: TGCAGTGCTGTCAGGGGGCATGAGGAGACCCAGTACTTC.